This TCR beta chain was sequenced in a study of blood T cell repertoires in COVID-19. Study summary: COVID-19 samples, acute and convalescent, were from the United States, Italy and Spain. Nucleic acid was either cDNA or gDNA, and it came from T cells, B-cell-depleted T cells, or PBMCs.

Original processing methods: Counts of nucleated cells, estimated from reference gene primer amplification, were obtained. The protocol was immunoSEQ multiplex PCR, while the TCRdb copy is restricted to in-frame clones and leaves out a portion. V, J and clone size are taken as reported in that table, and D and trimming were inferred from the DNA itself. There are approximately 120,000 clones in the sample; 85% to 90% occur only once, and approximately 6.6% lies in the top ten. The CDR3 is made up of 14 amino acids. The ends were cut back, 0 bases at V and 6 bases at J, with 10 bases in the middle. The germline gives CDR1 SGDLS, CDR2 YYNGEE.

The sequence was obtained from a man aged 80 or over with active or convalescent COVID-19. Specimen: peripheral blood. The chain employs TRBV9 and TRBJ1-5; TRBD1 is a possible D gene (5 bases). CDR3 bases: TGTGCCAGCAGCGTAGACAGGAACGGTCAGCCCCAGCATTTT. It translates to CASSVDRNGQPQHF.